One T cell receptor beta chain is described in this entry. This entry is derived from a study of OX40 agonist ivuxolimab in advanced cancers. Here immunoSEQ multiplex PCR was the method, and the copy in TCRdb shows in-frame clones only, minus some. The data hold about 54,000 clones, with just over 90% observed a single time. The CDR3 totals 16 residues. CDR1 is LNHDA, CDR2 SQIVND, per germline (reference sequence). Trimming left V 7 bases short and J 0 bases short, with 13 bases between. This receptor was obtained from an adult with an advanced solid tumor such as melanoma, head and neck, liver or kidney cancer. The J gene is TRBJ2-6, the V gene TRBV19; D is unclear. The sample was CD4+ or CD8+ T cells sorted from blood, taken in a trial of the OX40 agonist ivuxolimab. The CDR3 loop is CASTPRRFSGANVLTF. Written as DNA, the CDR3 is TGTGCCAGTACTCCAAGACGGTTCTCTGGGGCCAACGTCCTGACTTTC.